This record looks at one T cell receptor beta chain sequence and its context. This record comes from a study of blood T cell repertoires in COVID-19. Study details: Samples representing acute and convalescent COVID-19 were sourced from the United States, Italy and Spain. PBMCs, B-cell-depleted T cells, or T cells were the source of the cDNA or gDNA that made up the material.

Trimming removed 1 base at V and 1 base at J, with 11 bases between. Looked up from germline, CDR1 is SGHNT and CDR2 is YYREEE (reference sequence). This CDR3 has 15 amino acids. Under the authors' procedure: The assay estimated nucleated cells by amplifying reference gene primers. Libraries were prepared by immunoSEQ multiplex PCR; TCRdb keeps only in-frame clonotypes and omits some of them. V, J and clone size were drawn from that table, and D and trimming were deduced from the DNA. Of tens of thousands of clones in the sample, 87% are singletons; the top ten hold 4% to 6%. The TCR originated in an elderly man in a cohort sampled during active COVID-19. Sequenced: peripheral blood. This chain connects TRBV5-4 to TRBJ1-2; D ambiguous. The CDR3 DNA follows: TGTGCCAGCAGCTTGCAAGACACTCTTAACTATGGCTACACCTTC. As protein: CASSLQDTLNYGYTF.